This TCR beta chain was obtained from a study of cytomegalovirus exposure and HLA in healthy donors. General study points: One later analysis reportedly identified an Asian-associated ancestry cluster that showed fewer N-insertions than the approximately 710-donor mean. Rare TCR sequences dominated, though some public TCRs recurred in many donors.

Germline CDR1 and CDR2: SGHKS and YYEKEE (reference sequence). Trimming at V came to 4 bases and at J to 4 bases, leaving 7 bases not matched to a gene. This CDR3 has 14 residues. Details on this clone: Antigen: not known.

Vbeta (60) and Jbeta (13) primers were used in the PCR. Assay used: immunoSEQ multiplex PCR; TCRdb lists only in-frame clones, some missing. Among approximately 140,000 clones listed, around 83% were seen once. The receptor's source is a middle-aged man in good health and CMV-seropositive. This chain uses TRBV5-5 with TRBJ2-5, with 7 bases that match TRBD1. Material: PBMCs. CDR3 region: CASSQDRAGETQYF. The DNA for the CDR3 is TGTGCCAGCAGCCAAGACAGGGCAGGAGAGACCCAGTACTTC.